Below are 23 T cell receptor beta chains sequenced from a single sample in a study of T cells in Graves' hyperthyroidism and ophthalmopathy. The CDR3 regions of TCR beta were amplified from RNA transcripts. HTBI primers were employed in a first-round RT-PCR of the TCR CDR3. TCRdb re-analysed the multiplex PCR reads in MiXCR, keeping a single row per CDR3 protein. The sample shows about 53,000 distinct CDR3 sequences, approximately 50% of them seen only once. Sequenced sample: blood. The receptors were gathered from a woman aged 30 to 39 with Graves' ophthalmopathy.

In this sample, this clonotype turned up many times. Here the CDR3 reads CASSMGRDGRSEKLFF. The CDR3 bases are TGTGCCAGTAGTATGGGCCGGGACGGACGGTCCGAAAAACTGTTTTTT. The rearrangement uses TRBV19 and TRBJ1-4, with a tentative D call TRBD1 (5 bases). Trimming stripped 3 bases from V and 8 bases from J, with 19 bases between. The CDR3 totals 16 residues. Germline values: CDR1 LNHDA, CDR2 SQIVND (reference sequence). The whole variable domain, filled in from reference TRBV19 and TRBJ1-4, reads DGGITQSPKYLFRKEGQNVTLSCEQNLNHDAMYWYRQDPGQGLRLIYYSQIVNDFQKGDIAEGYSVSREKKESFPLTVTSAQKNPTAFYLCASSMGRDGRSEKLFFGSGTQLSVL.

A remark on this clonotype: At one boundary the junction diverges from the germline segment, which might be a read error. The rearrangement uses TRBV7-7 and TRBJ2-3, with TRBD2 matching 14 bases. The germline CDR1 and CDR2 sequences are SSHAT and FNYEAQ (reference sequence). This CDR3 spans 15 amino acids. CDR3 loop: CASSWTSGRTDTQYF. DNA of the CDR3: TGTGCTAGCAGCTGGACTAGCGGGAGGACAGATACGCAGTATTTT. The variable domain in full, completed from reference TRBV7-7 and TRBJ2-3, reads GAGVSQSPRYKVTKRGQDVTLRCDPISSHATLYWYQQALGQGPEFLTYFNYEAQPDKSGLPSDRFSAERPEGSISTLTIQRTEQRDSAMYRCASSWTSGRTDTQYFGPGTRLTVL.

V gene TRBV20-1 combines with J gene TRBJ2-2; TRBD2 matches at 7 bases. CDR3 size: 15 residues. After removal of 5 bases from V and 0 bases from J, the junction contained 6 bases not matched to a gene. Germline CDR1 reads DFQATT; CDR2 reads SNEGSKA (reference sequence). Here the CDR3 DNA reads TGCAGTGCTCCAGCGGGACTCCCGAACACCGGGGAGCTGTTTTTT. This translates into CSAPAGLPNTGELFF.

This clonotype was counted many times. V gene TRBV25-1 combines with J gene TRBJ2-5, with 14 bases aligning to TRBD2. Germline V gene data show CDR1 as MGHDK and CDR2 as SYGVNS. This CDR3 spans 16 amino acids. The J segment lost 2 bases and the V segment lost 4 bases, leaving 3 bases of the junction unmatched. DNA for the CDR3: TGTGCCAGCAGTGGGACTAGCGGGAGGAGACAAGAGACCCAGTACTTC. It encodes CASSGTSGRRQETQYF.

This clonotype showed up many times. The J gene is TRBJ1-5, the V gene TRBV24-1; D gene ambiguous. Trimming stripped 2 bases from V and 1 base from J, with 11 bases between. The CDR3 extends over 16 amino acids. Germline values: CDR1 KGHDR, CDR2 SFDVKD. CDR3 amino acids: CATSDSRVYSNQPQHF. CDR3 DNA: TGTGCCACCAGTGATTCCCGGGTTTACAGCAATCAGCCCCAGCATTTT.

The chain joins TRBV5-1 to TRBJ2-6; 7 nucleotides align to TRBD2. CDR3 length equals 15 residues. From germline, CDR1 is SGHRS and CDR2 YFSETQ. Trimming removed 2 bases from V and 1 base from J; junction bases left unmatched: 0. DNA of the CDR3: TGCGCCAGCAGCTTCGGGGGGTCTGGGGCCAACGTCCTGACTTTC. Translating gives CASSFGGSGANVLTF.

Notes on this clonotype: A read error is possible here, since a much larger clone lies one base away. V usage is TRBV28 and J usage is TRBJ1-1; tentative D call: TRBD1 (6 bases). Germline CDR1 is MDHEN and CDR2 is SYDVKM. Trimming took 5 bases from V and 5 from J, leaving 15 bases between them. The CDR3 has 14 amino acids. CDR3 in amino acids: CASSVGGGRTEAFF. The CDR3 nucleotides read TGTGCCAGCAGTGTAGGGGGGGGCAGGACTGAAGCTTTCTTT.

Remarks on this clonotype: The CDR3 does not end in the conserved phenylalanine or tryptophan, so this is likely a read error. The chain employs TRBV24-1 and TRBJ2-1; 9 nucleotides line up with TRBD2. This CDR3 is built from 13 residues. Per the germline V gene, CDR1 is KGHDR and CDR2 is SFDVKD. Trimming at V came to 9 bases and at J to 10 bases, leaving 9 bases not matched to a gene. Here the CDR3 reads CATLCGRAQEQFS. The CDR3 DNA sequence: TGTGCCACCCTATGCGGGAGGGCCCAGGAGCAGTTCTCC.

This clonotype was detected ten times or more. The chain employs TRBV27 and TRBJ2-2; perhaps TRBD1 as D (6 bases). Germline loops: CDR1 MNHEY, CDR2 SMNVEV (reference sequence). With 7 bases removed from V and 4 bases from J, the gap between germline ends came to 10 bases. The CDR3 spans 13 residues. The DNA of the CDR3 is TGTGCCAGCAATGACAGGTCCACCGGGGAGCTGTTTTTT. It specifies CASNDRSTGELFF.

V usage is TRBV20-1 and J usage is TRBJ2-1, with 9 bases aligning to TRBD2. The germline gives CDR1 DFQATT, CDR2 SNEGSKA (reference sequence). The CDR3 covers 14 residues. The V segment lost 3 bases and the J segment 10 bases; nucleotides outside the gene matches: 10. The CDR3 loop is CSASEPGLAEEQFF. DNA of the CDR3: TGCAGTGCTAGCGAACCGGGACTAGCAGAAGAGCAGTTCTTC.

The V and J genes are TRBV2 and TRBJ1-1, with 8 positions matching TRBD1. In germline, CDR1 is SNHLY, CDR2 FYNNEI. V was pared by 3 bases and J by 1 base, with 10 bases of the junction left unmatched. The CDR3 has 17 residues. CDR3 bases: TGTGCCAGCAGTGACGAATTGGACAGGGCACGGAACACTGAAGCTTTCTTT. It codes for CASSDELDRARNTEAFF.

Comments on this clonotype: The DNA is omitted, as the CDR3 cannot be located on it reliably, and the CDR3 follows TCRdb's listing. The chain carries TRBV9 and TRBJ1-5. The CDR3 is 21 amino acids long, termini counted. Germline lookup yields CDR1 SGDLS and CDR2 YYNGEE. CDR3 sequence reads: CASSVRNSEQYFGPGNQPQHF.

V is TRBV25-1 and J is TRBJ1-1; 10 positions match TRBD1. V shed 6 bases, J shed 8 bases, and the junction held 12 bases outside the gene matches. The CDR3 length is 15 residues. Per germline, CDR1 MGHDK and CDR2 SYGVNS. The CDR3, as DNA: TGTGCCAGCAGAGACGGGACAGGGGAAGTCTCCGAAGCTTTCTTT. Protein product: CASRDGTGEVSEAFF.

There are many counts of this clonotype. The chain employs TRBV12-3 or TRBV12-4 and TRBJ2-2; D is undetermined. V was trimmed by 10 bases and J by 3 bases, leaving 9 bases between them. The CDR3 is 12 residues long. Here the CDR3 DNA reads TGTGCCAAAAAGACATACACCGGGGAGCTGTTTTTT. This sequence encodes CAKKTYTGELFF.

V gene TRBV7-9 combines with J gene TRBJ1-1; 8 nucleotides match TRBD1. V shed 7 bases, J shed 1 base, and the junction held 5 bases outside the gene matches. Germline CDR1 reads SEHNR; CDR2 reads FQNEAQ (reference sequence). The CDR3 runs to 14 residues. CDR3: CASIPGQENTEAFF. CDR3 sequence (DNA): TGTGCCAGCATACCGGGACAGGAGAACACTGAAGCTTTCTTT.

The gene calls are TRBV7-3 and TRBJ2-7; 9 bases line up with TRBD1. This CDR3 contains 16 residues. J gave up 2 bases and V 7 bases, and 12 bases lay outside the gene matches. The V gene's germline CDR1 is SGHTA and CDR2 FQGTGA. Here the CDR3 DNA reads TGTGCCAGCATCCCCTCGGAGGGGACAGGGACCTACGAGCAGTACTTC. It is translated as CASIPSEGTGTYEQYF.

Ten or more counts support this clonotype. The chain recombines TRBV19 with TRBJ2-1; D possibly matches TRBD1 or TRBD2 (5 bases each). There are 16 residues in the CDR3. Germline CDR1 is LNHDA and CDR2 is SQIVND (reference sequence). V shed 7 bases and J shed 5 bases, with 21 bases lying between them. The CDR3 bases are TGTGCCAGTAAAAAGAGTACGTCTCTGGGGGACAATGAGCAGTTCTTC. Translation gives CASKKSTSLGDNEQFF.

A few counts support this clonotype. The V gene is TRBV28, the J gene TRBJ2-3; 7 nucleotides agree with TRBD2. The CDR3 extends over 15 amino acids. CDR1 is MDHEN, CDR2 SYDVKM, per germline. Trimming at V came to 8 bases and at J to 3 bases, leaving 11 bases not matched to a gene. CDR3 bases: TGTGCCAGCTCACCAGCGGGATACGCTACAGATACGCAGTATTTT. Protein product: CASSPAGYATDTQYF.

This clonotype was counted many times. An end of the junction does not agree with germline; a read error may underlie this. The chain combines TRBV6-2 or TRBV6-3 with TRBJ2-7, with D possibly being TRBD2 (6 bases). The CDR3 extends over 12 amino acids. Per germline, CDR1 MNHEY and CDR2 SVGEGT. The DNA of the CDR3 is TGTGCCAGCAGTTACTCTTGGGGGGACTCGAACTTC. Encoded protein: CASSYSWGDSNF.

The chain is built from TRBV7-2 and TRBJ1-5; D may be TRBD1 (6 bases). CDR1 SGHTA and CDR2 FQGNSA come from the germline V gene. The CDR3 length is 14 residues. Trimming shortened V by 2 bases and J by 11 bases, and 16 bases separated the two germline ends. This CDR3 reads CASSLTGIQSAQHF. Written as DNA, the CDR3 is TGTGCCAGCAGCTTAACAGGGATCCAATCAGCCCAGCATTTT.

This clonotype occurred many times. V is TRBV6-1 and J is TRBJ2-5; 10 nucleotides align to TRBD2. The CDR3 runs to 15 residues. From germline, CDR1 is MNHNS and CDR2 SASEGT. The junction had 5 bases not matched to a gene; V was cut back by 1 base and J by 6 bases. CDR3 coding DNA: TGTGCCAGCAGTGAAGAAATAGCGGGAGGACAGACCCAGTACTTC. Translation: CASSEEIAGGQTQYF.

Turning to this clonotype: This sequence may be a read error, since a much larger clone differs from it by one base. The chain couples TRBV27 to TRBJ2-1; no firm D call. The CDR3 has 16 amino acids. Germline loops: CDR1 MNHEY, CDR2 SMNVEV (reference sequence). CDR3 nucleotides: TGTGCCAGCAGTTTCATTGGACGGAGCTCCTACAAGGAGCAGTTCTTC. This gives the protein CASSFIGRSSYKEQFF.

This clonotype was recorded at least ten times. A junction boundary mismatches the germline segment, possibly from a read error. The chain uses TRBV5-1 and TRBJ2-5; 14 nucleotides match TRBD2. Looked up from germline, CDR1 is SGHRS and CDR2 is YFSETQ. The CDR3 spans 16 residues. Written as DNA, the CDR3 is TGCGCCAGCAGCATCGGGACTAGCGGGGGTCAAGAGATCCAGTACTTC. This encodes CASSIGTSGGQEIQYF.